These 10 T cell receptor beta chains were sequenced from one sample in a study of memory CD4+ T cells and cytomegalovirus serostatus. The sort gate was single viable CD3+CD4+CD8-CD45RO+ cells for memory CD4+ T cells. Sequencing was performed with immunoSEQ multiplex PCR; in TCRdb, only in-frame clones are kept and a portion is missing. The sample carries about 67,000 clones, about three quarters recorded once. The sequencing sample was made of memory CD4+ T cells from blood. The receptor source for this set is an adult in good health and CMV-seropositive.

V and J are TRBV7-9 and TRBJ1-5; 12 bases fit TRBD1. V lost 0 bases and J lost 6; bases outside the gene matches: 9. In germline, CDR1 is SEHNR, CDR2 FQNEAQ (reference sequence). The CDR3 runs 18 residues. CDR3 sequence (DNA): TGTGCCAGCAGCTTAGCGCACATTGGGACAGGGGGCGGTCAGCCCCAGCATTTT. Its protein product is CASSLAHIGTGGGQPQHF.

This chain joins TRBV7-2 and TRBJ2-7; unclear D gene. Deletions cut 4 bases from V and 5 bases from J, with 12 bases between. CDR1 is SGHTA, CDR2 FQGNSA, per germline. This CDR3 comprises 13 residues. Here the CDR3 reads CASSSRLGHEQYF. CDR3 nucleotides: TGTGCCAGCAGCTCCCGGTTAGGTCACGAGCAGTACTTC.

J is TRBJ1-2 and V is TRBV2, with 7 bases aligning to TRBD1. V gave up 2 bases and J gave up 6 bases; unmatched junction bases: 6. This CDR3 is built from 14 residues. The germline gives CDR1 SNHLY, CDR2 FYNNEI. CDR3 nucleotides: TGTGCCAGCAGTGAAAACAGGGGAGAGGATGGCTACACCTTC. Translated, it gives CASSENRGEDGYTF.

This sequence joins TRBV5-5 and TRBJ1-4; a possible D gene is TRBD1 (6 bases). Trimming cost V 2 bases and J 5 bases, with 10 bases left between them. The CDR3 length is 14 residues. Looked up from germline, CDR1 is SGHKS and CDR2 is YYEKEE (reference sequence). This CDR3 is CASSFDRFNEKLFF. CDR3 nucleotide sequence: TGTGCCAGCAGCTTTGACAGGTTCAATGAAAAACTGTTTTTT.

The CDR3 spells CASSPWDSVNEKLFF. The DNA of the CDR3 is TGTGCCAGCAGTCCATGGGACAGCGTTAATGAAAAACTGTTTTTT. The V call is TRBV6-1, the J call TRBJ1-4, with 7 bases lining up with TRBD1. This CDR3 is 15 amino acids long. The ends lost 5 bases at V and 4 bases at J; junction bases unmatched: 7. In germline, CDR1 is MNHNS, CDR2 SASEGT.

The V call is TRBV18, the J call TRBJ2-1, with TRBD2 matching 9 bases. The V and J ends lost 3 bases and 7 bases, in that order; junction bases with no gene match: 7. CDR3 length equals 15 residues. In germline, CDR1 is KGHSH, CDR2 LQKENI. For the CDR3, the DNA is TGTGCCAGCTCACCCCTAGCGGGACCTGATAATGAGCAGTTCTTC. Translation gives CASSPLAGPDNEQFF.

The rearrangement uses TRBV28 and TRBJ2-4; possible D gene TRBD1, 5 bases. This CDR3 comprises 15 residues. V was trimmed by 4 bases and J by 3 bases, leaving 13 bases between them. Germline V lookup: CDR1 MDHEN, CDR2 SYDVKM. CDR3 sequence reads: CASSSLGVGKNIQYF. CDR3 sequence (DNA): TGTGCCAGCAGTTCGCTAGGGGTTGGCAAAAACATTCAGTACTTC.

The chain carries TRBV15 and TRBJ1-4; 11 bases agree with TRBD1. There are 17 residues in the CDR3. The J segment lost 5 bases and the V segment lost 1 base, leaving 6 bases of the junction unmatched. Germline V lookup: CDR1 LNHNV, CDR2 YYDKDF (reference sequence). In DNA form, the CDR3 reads TGTGCCACCAGCAGAGGGACAGGGGGCGCCTTGAATGAAAAACTGTTTTTT. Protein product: CATSRGTGGALNEKLFF.

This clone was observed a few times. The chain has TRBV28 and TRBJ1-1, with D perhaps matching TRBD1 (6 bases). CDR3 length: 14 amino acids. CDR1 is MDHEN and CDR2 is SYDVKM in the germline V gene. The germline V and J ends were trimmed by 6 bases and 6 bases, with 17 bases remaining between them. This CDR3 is CASSGEGGLAEAFF. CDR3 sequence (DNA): TGTGCCAGCAGCGGCGAAGGGGGATTGGCTGAAGCTTTCTTT.

The CDR3 DNA reads TGTGCCAGCAGCCCCGGGACAGTAGCAAATGAGCAGTTCTTC. Protein sequence: CASSPGTVANEQFF. This sequence joins TRBV7-7 and TRBJ2-1; TRBD1 matches 7 bases. The CDR3 consists of 14 residues. The ends lost 5 bases at V and 7 bases at J; junction bases unmatched: 8. The germline V gene encodes CDR1 SSHAT and CDR2 FNYEAQ (reference sequence).